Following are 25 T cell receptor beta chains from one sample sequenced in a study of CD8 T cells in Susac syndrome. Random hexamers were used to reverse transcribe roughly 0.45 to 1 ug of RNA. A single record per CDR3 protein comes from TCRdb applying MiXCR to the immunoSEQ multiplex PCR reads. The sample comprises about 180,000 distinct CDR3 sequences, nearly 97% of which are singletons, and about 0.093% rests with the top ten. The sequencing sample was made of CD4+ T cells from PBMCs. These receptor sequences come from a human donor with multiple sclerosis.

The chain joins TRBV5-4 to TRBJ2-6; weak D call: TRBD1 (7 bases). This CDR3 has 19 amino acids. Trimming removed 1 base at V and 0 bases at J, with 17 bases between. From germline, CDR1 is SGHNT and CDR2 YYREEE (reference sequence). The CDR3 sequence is CASSLSPGDRTSGANVLTF. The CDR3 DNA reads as TGTGCCAGCAGCTTGTCCCCGGGGGACAGAACCTCTGGGGCCAACGTCCTGACTTTC.

The DNA for the CDR3 is TGTGCCAGCAGCCAAGATGTAGCGGGGGGCTCCTACAATGAGCAGTTCTTC. Residues: CASSQDVAGGSYNEQFF. The chain couples TRBV4-2 to TRBJ2-1; 10 bases map to TRBD2. With V trimmed by 0 bases and J by 0 bases, 2 bases remained unmatched. CDR3 length: 17 amino acids. CDR1 LGHNA and CDR2 YNFKEQ come from the germline V gene.

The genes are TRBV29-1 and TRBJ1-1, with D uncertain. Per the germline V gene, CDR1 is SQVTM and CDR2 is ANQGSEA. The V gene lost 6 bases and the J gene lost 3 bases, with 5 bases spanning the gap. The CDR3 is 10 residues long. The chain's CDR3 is CSVGYTEAFF. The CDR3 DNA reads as TGCAGCGTCGGGTACACTGAAGCTTTCTTT.

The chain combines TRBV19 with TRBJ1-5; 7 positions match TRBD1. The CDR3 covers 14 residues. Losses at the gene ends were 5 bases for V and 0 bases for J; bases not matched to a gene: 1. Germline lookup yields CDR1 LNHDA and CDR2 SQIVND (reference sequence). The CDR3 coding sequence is TGTGCCAGTAGTGGGACAGCTAGCAATCAGCCCCAGCATTTT. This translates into CASSGTASNQPQHF.

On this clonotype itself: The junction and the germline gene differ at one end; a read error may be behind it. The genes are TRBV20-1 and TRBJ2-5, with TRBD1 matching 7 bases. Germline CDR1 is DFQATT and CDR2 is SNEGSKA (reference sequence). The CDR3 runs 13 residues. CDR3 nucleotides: TGCAGTGCTACGGCAGGGGGTTCAGAGACCCAGTATTTC. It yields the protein CSATAGGSETQYF.

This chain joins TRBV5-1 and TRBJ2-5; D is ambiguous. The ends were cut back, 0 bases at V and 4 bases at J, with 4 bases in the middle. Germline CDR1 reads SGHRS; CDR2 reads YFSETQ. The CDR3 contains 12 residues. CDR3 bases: TGCGCCAGCAGCTTGGAGGCAGAGACCCAGTACTTC. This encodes CASSLEAETQYF.

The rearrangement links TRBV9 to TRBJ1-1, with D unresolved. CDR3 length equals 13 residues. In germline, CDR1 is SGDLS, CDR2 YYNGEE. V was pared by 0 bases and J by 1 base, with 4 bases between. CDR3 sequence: CASSVASNTEAFF. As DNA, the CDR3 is TGTGCCAGCAGCGTAGCCTCGAACACTGAAGCTTTCTTT.

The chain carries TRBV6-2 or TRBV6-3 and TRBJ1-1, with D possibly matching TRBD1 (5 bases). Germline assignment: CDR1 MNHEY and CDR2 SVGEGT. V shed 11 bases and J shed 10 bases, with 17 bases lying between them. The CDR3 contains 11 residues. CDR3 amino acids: CACTKGIGAFF. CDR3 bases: TGTGCCTGCACGAAGGGGATCGGAGCTTTCTTT.

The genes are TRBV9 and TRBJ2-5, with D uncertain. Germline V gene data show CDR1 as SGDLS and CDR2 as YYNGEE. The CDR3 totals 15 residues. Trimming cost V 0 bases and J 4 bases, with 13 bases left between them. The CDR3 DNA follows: TGTGCCAGCAGCGTAGGCCCCCGTGAGAGAGAGACCCAGTACTTC. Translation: CASSVGPRERETQYF.

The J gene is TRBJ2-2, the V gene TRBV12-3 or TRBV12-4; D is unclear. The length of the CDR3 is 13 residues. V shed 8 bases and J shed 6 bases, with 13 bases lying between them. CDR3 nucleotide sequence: TGTGCCAGCGGATCACAATTAGCCGGGGAGCTGTTTTTT. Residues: CASGSQLAGELFF.

Here the CDR3 reads CASSPTPGETQYF. CDR3 bases: TGTGCCAGCTCACCAACCCCGGGGGAGACCCAGTACTTC. This rearrangement joins TRBV18 to TRBJ2-5; TRBD2 might be the D (5 bases). The germline CDR1 and CDR2 sequences are KGHSH and LQKENI. Trimming shortened V by 2 bases and J by 5 bases, and 9 bases separated the two germline ends. This CDR3 contains 13 residues.

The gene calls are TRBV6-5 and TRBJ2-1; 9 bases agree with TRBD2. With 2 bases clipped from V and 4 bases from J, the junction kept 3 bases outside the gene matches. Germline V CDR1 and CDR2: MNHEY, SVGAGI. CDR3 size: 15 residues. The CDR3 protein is CASSYPSGGYNEQFF. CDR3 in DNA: TGTGCCAGCAGTTACCCCAGCGGGGGGTACAATGAGCAGTTCTTC.

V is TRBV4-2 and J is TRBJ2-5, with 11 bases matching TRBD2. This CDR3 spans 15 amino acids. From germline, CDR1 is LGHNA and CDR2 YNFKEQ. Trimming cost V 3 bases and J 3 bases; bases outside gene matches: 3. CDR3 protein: CASSQATSGEETQYF. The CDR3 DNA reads TGTGCCAGCAGCCAGGCGACTAGCGGGGAAGAGACCCAGTACTTC.

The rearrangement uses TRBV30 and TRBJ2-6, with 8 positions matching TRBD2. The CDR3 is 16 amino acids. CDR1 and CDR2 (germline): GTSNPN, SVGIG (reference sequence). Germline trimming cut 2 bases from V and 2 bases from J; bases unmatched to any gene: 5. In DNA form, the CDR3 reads TGTGCCTGGAGTCCCCTGACTAGCGCTGGGGCCAACGTCCTGACTTTC. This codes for CAWSPLTSAGANVLTF.

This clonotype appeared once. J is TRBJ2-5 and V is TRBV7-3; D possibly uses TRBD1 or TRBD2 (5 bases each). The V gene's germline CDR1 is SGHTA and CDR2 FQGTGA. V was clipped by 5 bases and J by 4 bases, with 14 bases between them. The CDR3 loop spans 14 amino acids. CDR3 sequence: CASSLTGTGETQYF. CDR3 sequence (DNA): TGTGCCAGCAGCCTCACCGGGACGGGAGAGACCCAGTACTTC.

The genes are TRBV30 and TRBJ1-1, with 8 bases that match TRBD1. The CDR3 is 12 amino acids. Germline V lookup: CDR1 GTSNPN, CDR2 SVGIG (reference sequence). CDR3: CASGTGNTEAFF. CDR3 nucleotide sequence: TGTGCATCCGGGACAGGGAACACTGAAGCTTTCTTT.

CDR3 amino acids: CASSQTGGQFF. As DNA, the CDR3 is TGTGCCAGCAGCCAGACAGGGGGTCAGTTCTTC. The rearrangement uses TRBV3-1 and TRBJ2-1; 9 bases are shared with TRBD1. The trim removed 3 bases at V and 13 bases at J, leaving 1 base unmatched. CDR3 length: 11 residues. CDR1 and CDR2 (germline): LGHDT, YNNKEL (reference sequence).

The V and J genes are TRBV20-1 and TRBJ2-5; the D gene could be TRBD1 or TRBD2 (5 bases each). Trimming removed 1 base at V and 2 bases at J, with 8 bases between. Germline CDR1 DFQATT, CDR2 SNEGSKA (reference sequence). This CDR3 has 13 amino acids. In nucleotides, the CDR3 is TGCAGTGCTAGAGTCGGGACGCAAGAGACCCAGTACTTC. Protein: CSARVGTQETQYF.

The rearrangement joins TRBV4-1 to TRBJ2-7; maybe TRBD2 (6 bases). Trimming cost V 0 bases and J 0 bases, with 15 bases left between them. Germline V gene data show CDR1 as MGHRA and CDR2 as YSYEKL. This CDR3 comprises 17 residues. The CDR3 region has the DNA TGCGCCAGCAGCCAAGATAGGTTTAGCGGCTCCTCCTACGAGCAGTACTTC. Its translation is CASSQDRFSGSSYEQYF.

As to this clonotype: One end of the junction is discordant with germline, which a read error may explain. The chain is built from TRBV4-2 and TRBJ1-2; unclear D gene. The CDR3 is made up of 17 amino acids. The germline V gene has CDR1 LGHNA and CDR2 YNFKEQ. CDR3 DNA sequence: TGCGCCAGCAGCCAAGATTCGGCTGTCGCACAGTCGTATGGCTACACCTTC. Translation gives CASSQDSAVAQSYGYTF.

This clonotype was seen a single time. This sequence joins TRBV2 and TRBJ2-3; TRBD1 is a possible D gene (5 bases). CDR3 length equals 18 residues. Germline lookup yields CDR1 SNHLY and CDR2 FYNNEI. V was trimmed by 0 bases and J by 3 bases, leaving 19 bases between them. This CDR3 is CASSEAIYPPTGTDTQYF. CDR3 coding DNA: TGTGCCAGCAGTGAAGCCATTTACCCCCCTACAGGAACAGATACGCAGTATTTT.

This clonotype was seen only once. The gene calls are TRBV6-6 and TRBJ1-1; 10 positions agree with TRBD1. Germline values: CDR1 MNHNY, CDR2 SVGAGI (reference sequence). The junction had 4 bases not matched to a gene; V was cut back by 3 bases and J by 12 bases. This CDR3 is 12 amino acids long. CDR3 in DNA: TGTGCCAGCAGTTATACGGACAGGGGGACTTTCTTT. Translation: CASSYTDRGTFF.

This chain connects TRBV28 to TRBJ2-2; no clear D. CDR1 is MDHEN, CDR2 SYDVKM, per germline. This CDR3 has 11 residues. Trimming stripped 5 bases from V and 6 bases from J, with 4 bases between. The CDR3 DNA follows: TGTGCCAGCAGTCGCGCCGGGGAGCTGTTTTTT. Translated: CASSRAGELFF.

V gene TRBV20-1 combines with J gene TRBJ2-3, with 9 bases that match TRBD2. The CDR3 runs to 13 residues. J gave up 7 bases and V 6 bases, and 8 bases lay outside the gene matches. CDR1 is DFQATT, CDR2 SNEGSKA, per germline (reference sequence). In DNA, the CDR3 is TGCAGTGCAAAGAGCGGGGGGCCCAATACGCAGTATTTT. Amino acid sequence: CSAKSGGPNTQYF.

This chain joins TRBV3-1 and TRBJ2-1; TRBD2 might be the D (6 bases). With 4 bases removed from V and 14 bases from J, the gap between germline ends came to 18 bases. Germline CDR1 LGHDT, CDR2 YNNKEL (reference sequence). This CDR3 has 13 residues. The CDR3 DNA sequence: TGTGCCAGCAGCCCCATACCCGGGACTGCGGAGTTCTTC. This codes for CASSPIPGTAEFF.